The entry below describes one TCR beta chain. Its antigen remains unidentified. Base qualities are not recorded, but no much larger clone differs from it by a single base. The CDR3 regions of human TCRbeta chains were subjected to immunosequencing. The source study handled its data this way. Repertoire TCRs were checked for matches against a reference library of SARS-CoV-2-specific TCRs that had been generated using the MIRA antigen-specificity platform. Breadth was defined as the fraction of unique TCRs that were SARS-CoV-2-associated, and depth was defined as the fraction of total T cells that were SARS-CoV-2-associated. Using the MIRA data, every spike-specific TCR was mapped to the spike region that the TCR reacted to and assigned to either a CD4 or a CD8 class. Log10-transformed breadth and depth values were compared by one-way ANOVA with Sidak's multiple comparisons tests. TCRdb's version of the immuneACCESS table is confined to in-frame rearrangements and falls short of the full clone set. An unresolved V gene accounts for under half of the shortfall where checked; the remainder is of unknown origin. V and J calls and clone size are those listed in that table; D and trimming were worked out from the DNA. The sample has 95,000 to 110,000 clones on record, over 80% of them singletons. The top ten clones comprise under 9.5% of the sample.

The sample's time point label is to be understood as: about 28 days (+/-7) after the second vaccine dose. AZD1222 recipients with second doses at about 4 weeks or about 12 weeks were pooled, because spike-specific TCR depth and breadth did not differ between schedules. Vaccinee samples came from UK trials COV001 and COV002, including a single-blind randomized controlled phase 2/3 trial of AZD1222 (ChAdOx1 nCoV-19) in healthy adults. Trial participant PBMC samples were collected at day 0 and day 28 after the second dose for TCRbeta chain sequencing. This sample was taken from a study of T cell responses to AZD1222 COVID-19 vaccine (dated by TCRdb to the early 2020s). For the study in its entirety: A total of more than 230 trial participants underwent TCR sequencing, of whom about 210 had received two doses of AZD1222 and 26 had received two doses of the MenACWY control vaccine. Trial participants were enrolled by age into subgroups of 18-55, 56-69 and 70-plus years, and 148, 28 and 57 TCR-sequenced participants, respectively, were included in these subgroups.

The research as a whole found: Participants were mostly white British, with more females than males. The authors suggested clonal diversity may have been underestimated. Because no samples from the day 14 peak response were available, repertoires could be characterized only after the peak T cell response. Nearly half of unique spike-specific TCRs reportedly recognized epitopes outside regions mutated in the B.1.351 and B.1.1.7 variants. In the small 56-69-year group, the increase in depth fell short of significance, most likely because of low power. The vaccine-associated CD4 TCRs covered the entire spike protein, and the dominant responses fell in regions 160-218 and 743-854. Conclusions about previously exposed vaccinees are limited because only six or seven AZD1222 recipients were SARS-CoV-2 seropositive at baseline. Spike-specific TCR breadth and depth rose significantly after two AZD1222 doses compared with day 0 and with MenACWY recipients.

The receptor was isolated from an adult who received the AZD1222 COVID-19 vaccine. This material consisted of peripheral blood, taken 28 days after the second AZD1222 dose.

The CDR3 is CASFPPPRGIGKGYGYTF. At the DNA level, the sequence is TGTGCCAGCTTCCCGCCCCCTCGAGGAATCGGGAAAGGCTATGGCTACACCTTC. The sequence joins TRBV2 to TRBJ1-2; the D segment cannot be called with confidence. Between the V and J ends, shortened by 8 bases and 4 bases respectively, the junction contains 29 bases. CDR1 and CDR2, per the germline V gene, are SNHLY and FYNNEI. There are 18 amino acids in the CDR3, from cysteine to phenylalanine inclusive. CDR3 DNA is the only sequence kept; it has 54 bases, read in frame from the first base.